This record covers a single T cell receptor (beta chain). The read ends 3 residues shy of where the CDR3 ends; the end is completed using the germline J gene. Related graft donors supplied nonmyeloablative bone marrow transplants, and mixed chimerism was transient. The data originate from a study of Tregs in tolerant kidney transplant recipients. Here immunoSEQ multiplex PCR was the method, and the copy in TCRdb shows in-frame clones only, minus some. The listing records 15,000 or so clones. The CDR3 is made up of 13 amino acids. Germline V gene data show CDR1 as SGHRS and CDR2 as YFSETQ. Between the trimmed V and J ends, which lost 2 bases and 3 bases, there was a span of 9 bases.

The sequencing used CD8+ T cells from blood (PBMCs), collected 6 months after the transplant. This TCR derives from a human patient who received a combined kidney and bone marrow transplant. A subset of T cells may come from the graft donor. This chain joins TRBV5-1 and TRBJ2-7; maybe TRBD1 (6 bases). CDR3 DNA (partial): TGCGCCAGCAGCTTCGGGACACTCTACGAG. It yields the protein CASSFGTLYE. The whole CDR3 sequence reads CASSFGTLYEQYF.